One sample yielded the 12 T cell receptor beta chains listed below, sequenced in a study of T cell changes during pregnancy in multiple sclerosis. Using immunoSEQ multiplex PCR, the repertoire was profiled, and TCRdb retains in-frame clones only, with some absent. Of approximately 40,000 clones listed, 92% are singletons. The starting material was CD4+ T cells from peripheral blood mononuclear cells, obtained before pregnancy. The receptors come from a female donor with multiple sclerosis, enrolled in a pregnancy study.

The rearrangement uses TRBV12-5 and TRBJ1-1; D is unclear. Trimming took off 3 bases at V and 4 bases at J, with 9 bases between the two ends. The CDR3 is 13 amino acids. Germline CDR1 is LGHNT and CDR2 is FRNRAP. CDR3 region: CASGFEVGTEAFF. The CDR3 nucleotides are TGTGCTAGTGGTTTTGAGGTCGGCACTGAAGCTTTCTTT. Complete variable domain (other parts from reference TRBV12-5 and TRBJ1-1): DARVTQTPRHKVTEMGQEVTMRCQPILGHNTVFWYRQTMMQGLELLAYFRNRAPLDDSGMPKDRFSAEMPDATLATLKIQPSEPRDSAVYFCASGFEVGTEAFFGQGTRLTVV.

This rearrangement joins TRBV4-3 to TRBJ2-7; the D gene is possibly TRBD1 (7 bases). The CDR3 covers 17 residues. CDR1 is LGHNA, CDR2 YSLEER, per germline. V was shortened by 4 bases and J by 3 bases, with 22 bases between the two germline ends. This chain's CDR3 is CASSRERGDSYFYEQYF. CDR3 DNA sequence: TGCGCCAGCAGCCGCGAAAGGGGGGACAGTTATTTCTACGAGCAGTACTTC.

In its sample, this clone was seen once. The gene calls are TRBV4-2 and TRBJ2-1, with no clear D. The CDR3 loop spans 12 amino acids. Germline-derived CDR1 and CDR2 are LGHNA and YNFKEQ. Between the trimmed V and J ends, which lost 0 bases and 13 bases, there was a span of 10 bases. CDR3 DNA sequence: TGTGCCAGCAGCCAAGATTTCGGTTCCCAGTTCTTC. Amino acids: CASSQDFGSQFF.

This clone was observed a handful of times. The chain recombines TRBV19 with TRBJ2-7; 9 nucleotides agree with TRBD1. The CDR3 contains 15 residues. Germline loops: CDR1 LNHDA, CDR2 SQIVND (reference sequence). Trimming took 6 bases from V and 5 from J; bases not matched to a gene: 11. CDR3 protein: CASSPAGTGSHEQYF. The CDR3 nucleotides read TGTGCCAGTAGCCCAGCCGGGACAGGGTCCCACGAGCAGTACTTC.

The chain uses TRBV19 and TRBJ1-5; unclear D gene. The CDR3 is made up of 12 amino acids. V lost 9 bases and J lost 6, with 12 bases in between. CDR1 is LNHDA, CDR2 SQIVND, per germline (reference sequence). The CDR3 protein is CARAAEGQPQHF. Written as DNA, the CDR3 is TGTGCCAGGGCAGCCGAGGGTCAGCCCCAGCATTTT.

This clone was counted between two and nine times. The chain links TRBV28 to TRBJ1-2; 12 bases are shared with TRBD1. The CDR3 consists of 16 residues. V lost 3 bases to trimming and J lost 7 bases; unmatched junction nucleotides: 9. Germline V gene lookup returns CDR1 MDHEN and CDR2 SYDVKM. The CDR3 region has the DNA TGTGCCAGCAGTTTGCCCGGGACAGGGGGCTTCGGTGGCTACACCTTC. Encoded protein: CASSLPGTGGFGGYTF.

The gene calls are TRBV6-1 and TRBJ1-1; the match to TRBD1 covers 7 bases. The germline CDR1 and CDR2 sequences are MNHNS and SASEGT. The J segment lost 4 bases and the V segment lost 5 bases, leaving 7 bases of the junction unmatched. The CDR3 loop spans 14 amino acids. The CDR3 sequence is CASSKTGLGTEAFF. Here the CDR3 DNA reads TGTGCCAGCAGTAAGACAGGGCTCGGCACTGAAGCTTTCTTT.

V and J are TRBV28 and TRBJ1-1; TRBD1 might be the D (6 bases). Germline CDR1 reads MDHEN; CDR2 reads SYDVKM. Trimming removed 3 bases from V and 6 bases from J, with 20 bases in between. There are 16 residues in the CDR3. CDR3 sequence: CASSLRTTGRDAEAFF. The CDR3 nucleotides are TGTGCCAGCAGTTTGCGCACCACAGGGAGGGATGCTGAAGCTTTCTTT.

This clone was recorded once. As DNA, the CDR3 is TGTGCCACCAGCAATGGCATAAGCAATCAGCCCCAGCATTTT. It codes for CATSNGISNQPQHF. The rearrangement uses TRBV15 and TRBJ1-5; D remains ambiguous. Trimming removed 4 bases from V and 1 base from J, with 8 bases in between. This CDR3 spans 14 amino acids. The germline V gene has CDR1 LNHNV and CDR2 YYDKDF (reference sequence). The full variable domain, rest sourced from reference TRBV15 and TRBJ1-5, is DAMVIQNPRYQVTQFGKPVTLSCSQTLNHNVMYWYQQKSSQAPKLLFHYYDKDFNNEADTPDNFQSRRPNTSFCFLDIRSPGLGDTAMYLCATSNGISNQPQHFGDGTRLSIL.

This rearrangement joins TRBV15 to TRBJ1-1, with D perhaps TRBD1 (6 bases). Trimming took off 0 bases at V and 4 bases at J, with 15 bases between the two ends. Looked up from germline, CDR1 is LNHNV and CDR2 is YYDKDF (reference sequence). The CDR3 totals 16 residues. This CDR3 reads CATSRDLGGLGTEAFF. Here the CDR3 DNA reads TGTGCCACCAGCAGAGATCTGGGGGGGCTCGGCACTGAAGCTTTCTTT. Supplemented by reference TRBV15 and TRBJ1-1, the full variable domain reads DAMVIQNPRYQVTQFGKPVTLSCSQTLNHNVMYWYQQKSSQAPKLLFHYYDKDFNNEADTPDNFQSRRPNTSFCFLDIRSPGLGDTAMYLCATSRDLGGLGTEAFFGQGTRLTVV.

The CDR3 sequence: CASSFPVAGGPSTDTQYF. The DNA of the CDR3 is TGTGCCAGCAGTTTCCCAGTAGCGGGAGGCCCGTCCACAGATACGCAGTATTTT. This chain uses TRBV28 with TRBJ2-3, with 10 bases aligning to TRBD2. Germline V gene sequence: CDR1 MDHEN, CDR2 SYDVKM. The CDR3 is 18 residues long. Germline trimming cut 3 bases from V and 2 bases from J; bases unmatched to any gene: 11. Filled out from reference TRBV28 and TRBJ2-3, the complete variable domain reads DVKVTQSSRYLVKRTGEKVFLECVQDMDHENMFWYRQDPGLGLRLIYFSYDVKMKEKGDIPEGYSVSREKKERFSLILESASTNQTSMYLCASSFPVAGGPSTDTQYFGPGTRLTVL.

The rearrangement uses TRBV19 and TRBJ1-2; 9 nucleotides agree with TRBD1. Trimming at V came to 3 bases and at J to 6 bases, leaving 5 bases not matched to a gene. CDR3 size: 14 residues. Germline V gives CDR1 LNHDA, CDR2 SQIVND (reference sequence). DNA for the CDR3: TGTGCCAGTAGTATGGTACAGGGGGCTAATGGCTACACCTTC. It encodes CASSMVQGANGYTF.